This record concerns one T cell receptor (beta chain) sequence. Germline assignment: CDR1 MGHDK and CDR2 SYGVNS. The CDR3 runs 16 residues. V was clipped by 3 bases and J by 4 bases, with 16 bases between them. The data originate from a study of shared clonotypes between healthy human individuals. Donation came from healthy HIV-negative adults that had no recent acute infections or vaccinations. The repertoire was sequenced with immunoSEQ multiplex PCR; TCRdb's copy has only in-frame clones and lacks some. This repertoire shows 100,000 to 120,000 clones, 68% found once; its top ten account for about 24%.

This sequence joins TRBV25-1 and TRBJ2-1; D may be TRBD1 or TRBD2 (6 bases each). The TCR originated in a woman in her 30s in good health. What was sequenced was memory CD8+ T cells sorted from blood. Subset of the sample: CD45RO+ cells pooled with CCR7-negative TemRA cells. For the CDR3, the DNA is TGTGCCAGCAGTGACTCCCGGGGGCTGGAATACAATGAGCAGTTCTTC. The encoded protein is CASSDSRGLEYNEQFF.